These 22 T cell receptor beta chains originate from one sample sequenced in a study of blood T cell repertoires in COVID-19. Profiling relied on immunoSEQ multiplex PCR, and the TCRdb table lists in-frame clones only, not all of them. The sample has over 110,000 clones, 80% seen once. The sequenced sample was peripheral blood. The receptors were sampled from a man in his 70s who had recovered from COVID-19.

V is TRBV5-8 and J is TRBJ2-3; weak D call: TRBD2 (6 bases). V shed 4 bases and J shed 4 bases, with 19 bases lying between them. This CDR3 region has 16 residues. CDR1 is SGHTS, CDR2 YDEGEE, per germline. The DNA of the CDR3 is TGTGCCAGCAGCGTAGGGCGGGGCCCCTTGTCAGATACGCAGTATTTT. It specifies CASSVGRGPLSDTQYF.

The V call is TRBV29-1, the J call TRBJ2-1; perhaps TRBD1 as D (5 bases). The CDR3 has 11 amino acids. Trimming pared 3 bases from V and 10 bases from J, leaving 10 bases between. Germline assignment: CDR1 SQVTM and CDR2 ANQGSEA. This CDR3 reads CSVDRVEEQFF. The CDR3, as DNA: TGCAGCGTTGACAGGGTCGAGGAGCAGTTCTTC.

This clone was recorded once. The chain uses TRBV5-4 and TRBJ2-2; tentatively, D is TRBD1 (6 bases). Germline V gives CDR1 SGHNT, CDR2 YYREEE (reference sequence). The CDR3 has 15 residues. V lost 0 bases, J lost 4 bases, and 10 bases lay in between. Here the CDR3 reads CASSLAGASTGELFF. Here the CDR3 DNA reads TGTGCCAGCAGCTTGGCAGGGGCAAGCACCGGGGAGCTGTTTTTT.

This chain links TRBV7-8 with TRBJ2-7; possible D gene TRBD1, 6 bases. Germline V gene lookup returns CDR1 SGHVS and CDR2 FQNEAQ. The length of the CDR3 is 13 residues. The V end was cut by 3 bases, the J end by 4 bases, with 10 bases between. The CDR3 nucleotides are TGTGCCAGCAGCTTCCTGCAGGGGTACGAGCAGTACTTC. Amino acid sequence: CASSFLQGYEQYF.

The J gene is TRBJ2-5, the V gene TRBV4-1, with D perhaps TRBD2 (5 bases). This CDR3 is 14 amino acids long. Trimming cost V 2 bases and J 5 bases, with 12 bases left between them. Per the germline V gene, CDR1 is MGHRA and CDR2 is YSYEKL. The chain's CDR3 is CASSQFSGLETQYF. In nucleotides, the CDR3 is TGCGCCAGCAGCCAATTTAGTGGACTTGAGACCCAGTACTTC.

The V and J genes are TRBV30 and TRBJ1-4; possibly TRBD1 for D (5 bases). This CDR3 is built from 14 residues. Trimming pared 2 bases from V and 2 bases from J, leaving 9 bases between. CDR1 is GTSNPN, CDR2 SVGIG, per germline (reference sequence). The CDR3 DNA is TGTGCCTGGAGTATCGGGGGGACTAATGAAAAACTGTTTTTT. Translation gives CAWSIGGTNEKLFF.

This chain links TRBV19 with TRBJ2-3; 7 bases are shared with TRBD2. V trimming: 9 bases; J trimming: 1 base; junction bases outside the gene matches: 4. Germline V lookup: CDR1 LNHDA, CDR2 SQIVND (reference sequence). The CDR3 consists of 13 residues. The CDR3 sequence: CASASGRTDTQYF. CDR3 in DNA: TGTGCCAGCGCTAGCGGCCGCACAGATACGCAGTATTTT.

The CDR3 bases are TGTGCCAGCAGCTTCCGGACAGGGGAAGCTTTCTTT. It translates to CASSFRTGEAFF. V is TRBV7-8 and J is TRBJ1-1, with 8 bases that match TRBD1. The CDR3 totals 12 residues. J gave up 8 bases and V 3 bases, and 2 bases lay outside the gene matches. The germline CDR1 and CDR2 sequences are SGHVS and FQNEAQ. Full variable domain (remainder filled in from reference TRBV7-8 and TRBJ1-1): GAGVSQSPRYKVAKRGQDVALRCDPISGHVSLFWYQQALGQGPEFLTYFQNEAQLDKSGLPSDRFFAERPEGSVSTLKIQRTQQEDSAVYLCASSFRTGEAFFGQGTRLTVV.

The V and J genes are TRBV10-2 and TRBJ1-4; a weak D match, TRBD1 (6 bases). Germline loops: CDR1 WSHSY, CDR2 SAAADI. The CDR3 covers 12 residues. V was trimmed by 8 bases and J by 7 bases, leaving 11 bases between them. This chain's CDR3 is CASQGIGEKLFF. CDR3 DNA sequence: TGCGCCAGCCAGGGGATCGGTGAAAAACTGTTTTTT.

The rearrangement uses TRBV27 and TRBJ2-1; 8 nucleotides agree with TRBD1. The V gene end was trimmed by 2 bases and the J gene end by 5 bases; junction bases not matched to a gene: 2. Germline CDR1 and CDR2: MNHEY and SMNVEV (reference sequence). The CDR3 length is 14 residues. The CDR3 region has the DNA TGTGCCAGCAGTTTAGGGACAGGCCACAATGAGCAGTTCTTC. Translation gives CASSLGTGHNEQFF.

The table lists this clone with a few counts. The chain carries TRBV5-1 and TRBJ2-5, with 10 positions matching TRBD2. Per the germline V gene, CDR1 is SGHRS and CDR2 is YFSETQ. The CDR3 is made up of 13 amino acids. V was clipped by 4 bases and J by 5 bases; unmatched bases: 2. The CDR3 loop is CASSKGLAETQYF. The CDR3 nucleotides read TGCGCCAGCAGCAAGGGACTAGCGGAGACCCAGTACTTC.

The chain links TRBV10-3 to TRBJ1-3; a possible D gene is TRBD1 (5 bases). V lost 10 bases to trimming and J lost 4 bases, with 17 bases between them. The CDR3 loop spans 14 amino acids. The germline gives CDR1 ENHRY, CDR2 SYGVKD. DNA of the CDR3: TGTGCCAGCGAGAAAGGGGTGACCGGAAACACCATATATTTT. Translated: CASEKGVTGNTIYF.

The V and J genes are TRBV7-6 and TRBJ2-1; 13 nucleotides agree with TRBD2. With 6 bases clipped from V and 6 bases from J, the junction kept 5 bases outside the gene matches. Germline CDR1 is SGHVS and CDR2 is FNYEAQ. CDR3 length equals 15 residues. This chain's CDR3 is CASSWTSGSGNEQFF. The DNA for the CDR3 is TGTGCCAGCAGTTGGACTAGCGGGAGCGGCAATGAGCAGTTCTTC.

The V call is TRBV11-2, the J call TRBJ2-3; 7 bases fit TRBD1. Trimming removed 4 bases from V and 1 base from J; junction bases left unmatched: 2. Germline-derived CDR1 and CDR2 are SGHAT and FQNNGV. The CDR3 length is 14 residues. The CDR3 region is CASSSGQGTDTQYF. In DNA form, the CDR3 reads TGTGCCAGCAGCTCCGGACAGGGCACAGATACGCAGTATTTT.

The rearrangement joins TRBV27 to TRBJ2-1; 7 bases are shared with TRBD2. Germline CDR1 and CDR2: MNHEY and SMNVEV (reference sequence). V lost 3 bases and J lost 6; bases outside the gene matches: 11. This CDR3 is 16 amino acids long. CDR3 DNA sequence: TGTGCCAGCAGTTTTTGGCGGGAGAGTCGAGTCAATGAGCAGTTCTTC. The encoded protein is CASSFWRESRVNEQFF.

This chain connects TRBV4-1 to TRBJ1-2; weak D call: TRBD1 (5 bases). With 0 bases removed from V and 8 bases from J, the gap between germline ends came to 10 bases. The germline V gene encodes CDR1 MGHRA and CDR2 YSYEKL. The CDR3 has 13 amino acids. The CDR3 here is CASSQDGAGGYTF. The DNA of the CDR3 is TGCGCCAGCAGCCAAGACGGGGCGGGGGGCTACACCTTC.

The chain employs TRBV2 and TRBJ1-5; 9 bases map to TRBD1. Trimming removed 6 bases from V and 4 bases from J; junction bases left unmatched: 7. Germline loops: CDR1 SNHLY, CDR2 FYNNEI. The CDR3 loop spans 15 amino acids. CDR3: CASSLGDRENQPQHF. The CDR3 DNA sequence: TGTGCCAGCAGCCTCGGGGACAGGGAGAATCAGCCCCAGCATTTT. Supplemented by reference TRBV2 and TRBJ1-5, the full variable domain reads EPEVTQTPSHQVTQMGQEVILRCVPISNHLYFYWYRQILGQKVEFLVSFYNNEISEKSEIFDDQFSVERPDGSNFTLKIRSTKLEDSAMYFCASSLGDRENQPQHFGDGTRLSIL.

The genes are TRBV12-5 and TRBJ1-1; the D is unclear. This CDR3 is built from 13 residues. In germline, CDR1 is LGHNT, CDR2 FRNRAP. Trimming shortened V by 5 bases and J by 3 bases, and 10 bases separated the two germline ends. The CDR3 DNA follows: TGTGCTAGTGGTCCCCCCGGGTACACTGAAGCTTTCTTT. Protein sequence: CASGPPGYTEAFF.

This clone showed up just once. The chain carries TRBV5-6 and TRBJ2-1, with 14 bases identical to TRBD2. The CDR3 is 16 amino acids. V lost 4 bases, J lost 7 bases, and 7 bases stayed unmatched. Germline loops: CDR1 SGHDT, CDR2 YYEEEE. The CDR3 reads CASSARLAGGGNEQFF. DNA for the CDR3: TGTGCCAGCAGCGCGAGACTAGCGGGAGGGGGAAATGAGCAGTTCTTC.

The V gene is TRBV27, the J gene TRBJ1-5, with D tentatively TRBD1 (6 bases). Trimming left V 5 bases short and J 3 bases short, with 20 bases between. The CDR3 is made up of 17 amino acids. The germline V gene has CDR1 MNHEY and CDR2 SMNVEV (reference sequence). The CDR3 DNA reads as TGTGCCAGCAGTGGAGACAGGCGCCCCAATAACAATCAGCCCCAGCATTTT. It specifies CASSGDRRPNNNQPQHF.

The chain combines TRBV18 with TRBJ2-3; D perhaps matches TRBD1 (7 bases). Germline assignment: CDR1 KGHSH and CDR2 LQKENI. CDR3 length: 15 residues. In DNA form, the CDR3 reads TGTGCTGGGGGCCAGGGGGGAGACCCCACAGATACGCAGTATTTT. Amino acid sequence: CAGGQGGDPTDTQYF. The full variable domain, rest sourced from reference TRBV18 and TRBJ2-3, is NAGVMQNPRHLVRRRGQEARLRCSPMKGHSHVYWYRQLPEEGLKFMVYLQKENIIDESGMPKERFSAEFPKEGPSILRIQQVVRGDSAAYFCAGGQGGDPTDTQYFGPGTRLTVL.

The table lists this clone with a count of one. The CDR3 loop is CASSPRSRGLGGRDEQFF. The CDR3, as DNA: TGTGCCAGCTCACCACGGAGCCGGGGACTAGGAGGCCGGGATGAGCAGTTCTTC. The chain has TRBV18 and TRBJ2-1; 8 nucleotides line up with TRBD2. The V gene end was trimmed by 1 base and the J gene end by 8 bases; junction bases not matched to a gene: 16. In germline, CDR1 is KGHSH, CDR2 LQKENI. The CDR3 extends over 18 amino acids.